This TCR beta chain came from a study of immune cell composition in non-small cell lung cancer. Overall study: Tumours were mainly lung adenocarcinoma or squamous cell carcinoma.

Profiling relied on immunoSEQ multiplex PCR, and the TCRdb table lists in-frame clones only, not all of them. This table has about 11,000 clones, 50% to 75% appearing once. Study findings and constraints: Tumour-reactive clones were not shown to match dominant in vivo tumour clones. Squamous lung tumours showed higher top 10 clone scores and clonality than adenocarcinomas.

Sample share makes this clone medium-sized. The antigen is not known. Template was genomic DNA from frozen, unsorted single-cell suspensions. This clonotype was sampled from a human donor with non-small cell lung cancer. The sample was lung tumor tissue.

The DNA of the CDR3 is TGTGCCAGCAGGGCCGGGACAGGGAATGAGCAGTACTTC. Translation: CASRAGTGNEQYF. The J gene is TRBJ2-7, the V gene TRBV5-6; 9 nucleotides match TRBD1. Losses at the gene ends were 5 bases for V and 7 bases for J; bases not matched to a gene: 7. CDR3 length equals 13 residues. CDR1 and CDR2 from the germline V gene are SGHDT and YYEEEE.